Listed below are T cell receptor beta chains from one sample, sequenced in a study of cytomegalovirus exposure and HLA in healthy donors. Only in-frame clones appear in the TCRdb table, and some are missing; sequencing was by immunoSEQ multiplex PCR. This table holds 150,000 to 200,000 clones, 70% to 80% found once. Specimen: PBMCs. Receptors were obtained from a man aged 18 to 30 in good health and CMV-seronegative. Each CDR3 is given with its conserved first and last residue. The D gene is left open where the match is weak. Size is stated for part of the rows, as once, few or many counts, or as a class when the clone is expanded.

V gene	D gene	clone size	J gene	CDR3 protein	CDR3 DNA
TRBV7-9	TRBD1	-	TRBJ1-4	CASSLGQGVEKLFF	TGTGCCAGCAGCTTGGGGCAGGGGGTTGAAAAACTGTTTTTT
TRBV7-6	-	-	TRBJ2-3	CASSSRVRTDTQYF	TGTGCCAGCAGCTCCAGGGTCAGGACAGATACGCAGTATTTT
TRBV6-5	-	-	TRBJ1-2	CASSPDSYGYTF	TGTGCCAGCAGCCCCGACAGCTATGGCTACACCTTC
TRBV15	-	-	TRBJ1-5	CATRGPGSNQPQHF	TGTGCCACCAGGGGGCCAGGGAGCAATCAGCCCCAGCATTTT
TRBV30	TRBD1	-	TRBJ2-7	CAWSDGTALNF	TGTGCCTGGAGTGATGGGACAGCTCTCAACTTC
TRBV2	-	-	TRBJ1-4	CASRSIATNEKLFF	TGTGCCAGCAGGTCGATAGCGACTAATGAAAAACTGTTTTTT
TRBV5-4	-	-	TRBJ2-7	CASSSITTNEQYF	TGTGCCAGCAGCTCAATTACTACTAACGAGCAGTACTTC
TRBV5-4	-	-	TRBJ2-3	CASRPQGTDTQYF	TGTGCCAGCAGACCCCAGGGCACAGATACGCAGTATTTT
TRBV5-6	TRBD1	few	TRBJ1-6	CASSLWTGMGRPLHF	TGTGCCAGCAGCCTCTGGACAGGGATGGGCAGACCCCTCCACTTT
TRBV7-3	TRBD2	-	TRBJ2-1	CASSLTGSGRVHEQFF	TGTGCCAGCAGCTTAACGGGTAGCGGGAGGGTACATGAGCAGTTCTTC
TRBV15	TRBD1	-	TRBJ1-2	CATSRDLGQGGYYGYTF	TGTGCCACCAGCAGAGATTTAGGACAGGGGGGTTACTATGGCTACACCTTC
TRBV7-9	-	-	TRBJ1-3	CASSQTYRSSGNTIYF	TGTGCCAGCAGCCAGACCTACAGGAGCTCTGGAAACACCATATATTTT
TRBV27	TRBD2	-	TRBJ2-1	CASSLSGRGGHNEQFF	TGTGCCAGCAGTTTATCGGGGCGGGGGGGCCATAATGAGCAGTTCTTC
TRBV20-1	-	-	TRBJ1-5	CSASRGQPQHF	TGCAGTGCTAGTAGGGGTCAGCCCCAGCATTTT
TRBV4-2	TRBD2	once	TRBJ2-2	CASSPAPGGIGGELFF	TGTGCCAGCAGCCCCGCCCCGGGGGGGATTGGCGGGGAGCTGTTTTTT
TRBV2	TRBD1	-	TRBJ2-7	CASSDQGRGPYEQYF	TGTGCCAGCAGTGATCAGGGCAGGGGGCCGTACGAGCAGTACTTC
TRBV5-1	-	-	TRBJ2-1	CASSLGFLSYNEQFF	TGCGCCAGCAGCTTGGGTTTCCTCTCCTACAATGAGCAGTTCTTC
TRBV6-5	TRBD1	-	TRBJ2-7	CASSYSGTGKFDEQYF	TGTGCCAGCAGTTACTCCGGGACAGGGAAATTCGACGAGCAGTACTTC
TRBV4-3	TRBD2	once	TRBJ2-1	CASSQAGLAGGSSYNEQFF	TGCGCCAGCAGCCAAGCGGGACTAGCGGGGGGGAGCTCCTACAATGAGCAGTTCTTC
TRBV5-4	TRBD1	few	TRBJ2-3	CASSLDRGVTDTQYF	TGTGCCAGCAGCCTCGACAGGGGGGTCACAGATACGCAGTATTTT
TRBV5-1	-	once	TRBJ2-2	CASRESAGELFF	TGCGCCAGCCGGGAGAGCGCCGGGGAGCTGTTTTTT
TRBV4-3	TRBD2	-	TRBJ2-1	CASSLKRGLAEQFF	TGCGCCAGCAGCCTAAAAAGGGGACTAGCGGAACAGTTCTTC
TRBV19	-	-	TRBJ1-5	CASSMAGISNQPQHF	TGTGCCAGTAGTATGGCAGGAATTAGCAATCAGCCCCAGCATTTT
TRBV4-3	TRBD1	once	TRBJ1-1	CASSQARTGWVTEAFF	TGCGCCAGCAGCCAAGCCAGGACAGGGTGGGTCACTGAAGCTTTCTTT
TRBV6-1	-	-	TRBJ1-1	CASEGQMNTEAFF	TGTGCCAGCGAGGGACAAATGAACACTGAAGCTTTCTTT
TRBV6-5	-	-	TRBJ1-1	CASSNGGCEAFF	TGTGCCAGCAGCAACGGGGGATGTGAAGCTTTCTTT
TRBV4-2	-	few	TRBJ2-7	CASSQVVSPYEQYF	TGTGCCAGCAGCCAAGTCGTTAGTCCCTACGAGCAGTACTTC
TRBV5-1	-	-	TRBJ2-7	CASSWQMKSYEQYF	TGCGCCAGCAGCTGGCAGATGAAATCCTACGAGCAGTACTTC
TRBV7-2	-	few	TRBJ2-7	CASSLAPVLSYEQYF	TGTGCCAGCAGCTTAGCCCCGGTTTTATCCTACGAGCAGTACTTC
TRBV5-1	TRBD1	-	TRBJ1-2	CASSRGDRDSYGYTF	TGCGCCAGCAGCCGAGGGGACCGGGACAGCTATGGCTACACCTTC
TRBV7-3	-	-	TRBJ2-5	CASSWGGGGQETQYF	TGTGCCAGCAGCTGGGGTGGGGGCGGCCAAGAGACCCAGTACTTC
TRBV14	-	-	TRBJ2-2	CASSRQVGELFF	TGTGCCAGCAGCCGCCAGGTCGGGGAGCTGTTTTTT
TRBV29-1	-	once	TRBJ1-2	CSVPPGLEGYTF	TGCAGCGTCCCGCCAGGACTAGAAGGCTACACCTTC
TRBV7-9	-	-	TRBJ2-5	CASSLYLQETQYF	TGTGCCAGCAGCTTATATCTCCAAGAGACCCAGTACTTC
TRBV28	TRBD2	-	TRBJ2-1	CASSLGREKFF	TGTGCCAGCAGTTTGGGGCGGGAGAAGTTCTTC
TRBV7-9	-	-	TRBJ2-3	CASSLGGAANPFGDTQYF	TGTGCCAGCAGCTTAGGGGGAGCGGCAAACCCCTTCGGCGATACGCAGTATTTT
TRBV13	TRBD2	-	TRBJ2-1	CASSFTSGGTYNEQFF	TGTGCCAGTAGCTTTACTAGCGGGGGAACCTACAATGAGCAGTTCTTC
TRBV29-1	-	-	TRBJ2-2	CSVVRGTGELFF	TGCAGCGTTGTTAGAGGAACCGGGGAGCTGTTTTTT
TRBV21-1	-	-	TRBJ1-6	CASSGRMGQPKSYNSPLHF	TGTGCCAGCAGCGGTCGGATGGGACAGCCAAAAAGTTATAATTCACCCCTCCACTTT
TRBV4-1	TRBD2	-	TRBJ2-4	CASSQVTGGVKNIQYF	TGCGCCAGCAGCCAAGTGACGGGAGGGGTCAAAAACATTCAGTACTTC
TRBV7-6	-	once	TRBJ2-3	CASSLAAFSTDTQYF	TGTGCCAGCAGCTTAGCGGCCTTCTCCACAGATACGCAGTATTTT
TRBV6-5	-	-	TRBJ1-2	CASSKPGAANYGYTF	TGTGCCAGCAGTAAACCAGGGGCCGCTAACTATGGCTACACCTTC
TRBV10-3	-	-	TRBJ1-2	CAIMDPRVNYGYTF	TGTGCCATCATGGACCCCAGGGTTAACTATGGCTACACCTTC
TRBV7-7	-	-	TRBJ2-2	CASSLRWASGELFF	TGTGCTAGCAGCCTGCGTTGGGCATCCGGGGAGCTGTTTTTT
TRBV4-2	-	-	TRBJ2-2	CASSQDGRADTGELFF	TGTGCCAGCAGCCAAGACGGCAGGGCGGACACCGGGGAGCTGTTTTTT
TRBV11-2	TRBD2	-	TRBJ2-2	CASSFRASTGGPTGELFF	TGTGCCAGCAGCTTTAGGGCTTCGACGGGGGGGCCCACCGGGGAGCTGTTTTTT
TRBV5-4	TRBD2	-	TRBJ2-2	CASSGGTSRAGELFF	TGTGCCAGCAGTGGGGGGACTAGCAGGGCCGGGGAGCTGTTTTTT
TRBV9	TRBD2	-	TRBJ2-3	CASTGGGKDTQYF	TGTGCCAGCACGGGGGGTGGTAAAGATACGCAGTATTTT
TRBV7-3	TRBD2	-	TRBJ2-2	CASSLTSGAGAGELFF	TGTGCCAGCAGCTTAACATCGGGAGCGGGGGCCGGGGAGCTGTTTTTT
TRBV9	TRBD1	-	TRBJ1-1	CASSAPGQGAEAFF	TGTGCCAGCAGCGCCCCTGGACAGGGGGCTGAAGCTTTCTTT
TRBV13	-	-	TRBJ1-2	CASSQQGKYGYTF	TGTGCCAGCAGCCAACAGGGAAAGTATGGCTACACCTTC
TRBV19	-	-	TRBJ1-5	CASRTTGFSNQPQHF	TGTGCCAGTAGGACAACAGGGTTCAGCAATCAGCCCCAGCATTTT
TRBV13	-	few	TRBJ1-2	CASSLGTGNYGYTF	TGTGCCAGCAGCTTAGGCACAGGGAATTATGGCTACACCTTC
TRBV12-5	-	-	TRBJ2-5	CASAIGLGRANQETQYF	TGTGCTAGTGCCATAGGTCTTGGCAGGGCAAACCAAGAGACCCAGTACTTC
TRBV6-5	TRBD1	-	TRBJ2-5	CASSYYHRGQETQYF	TGTGCCAGCAGTTACTACCACAGGGGGCAAGAGACCCAGTACTTC
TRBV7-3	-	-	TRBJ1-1	CASSLTGDPGESGKAFF	TGTGCCAGCAGCTTAACGGGGGATCCAGGGGAGTCGGGGAAAGCTTTCTTT